The text below deals with one TCR beta chain. Its antigen is unknown. These data originate in a study of a mutant IDH1 vaccine in newly diagnosed glioma. Study in general: Following radiotherapy alone, or alongside temozolomide cycles, vaccination was started after an interval of 4-6 weeks. It was radiotherapy, temozolomide, or both that patients received previously, with most receiving both.

The V end lost 3 bases, the J end lost 10 bases, and 10 bases lay between the germline ends. Germline CDR1 and CDR2: DFQATT and SNEGSKA (reference sequence). The length of the CDR3 is 11 residues. Study outcomes and limitations: Changes in the top peripheral T cell clonotypes seemingly had no bearing on pseudoprogression. Vaccination elicited immune responses in 80% to 95% of patients.

Method: immunoSEQ multiplex PCR; TCRdb's copy keeps in-frame clones and lacks some. The table has some 64,000 clones, 80% seen once. Time point in this sample: week 11, during vaccination. Alongside topical imiquimod, each dose of vaccine comprised 300 ug of mutant IDH1 20-mer peptide. Specimen: PBMCs, collected from a glioma patient whose treatment included an IDH1 peptide vaccine. This receptor was obtained from a man in his fifties with glioma. The V gene is TRBV20-1, the J gene TRBJ2-1; D may be TRBD1 or TRBD2 (6 bases each). CDR3 in amino acids: CSASRGLEQFF. Here the CDR3 DNA reads TGCAGTGCTAGTCGGGGGCTCGAGCAGTTCTTC.